This TCR beta chain was obtained from a study of T cell repertoires in cytomegalovirus infection. Turning to the study itself: The authors relied on CMV epitopes, both recently identified HLA-C-restricted and well-studied HLA-B-restricted.

Trimming took off 0 bases at V and 6 bases at J, with 12 bases between the two ends. CDR1 LNHDA and CDR2 SQIVND come from the germline V gene (reference sequence). The CDR3 is 15 residues long. Points on this clonotype: Antigen: not known.

Each CDR3 protein is one row after TCRdb ran MiXCR on the reads. The sample holds around 140,000 distinct CDR3 sequences, around 32% seen once. The clonotype was recovered from a human donor in good health (CMV status not recorded). Some clones in this sample may be carry-over from other donors' samples. The sequences come from CD8+ T cells from cultured PBMCs, collected from culture after CMV antigen stimulation. This sequence joins TRBV19 and TRBJ1-5, with D maybe TRBD1 (5 bases). CDR3 DNA: TGTGCCAGTAGTATAGATCGGGCAGACAGTCAGCCCCAGCATTTT. Its protein product is CASSIDRADSQPQHF.